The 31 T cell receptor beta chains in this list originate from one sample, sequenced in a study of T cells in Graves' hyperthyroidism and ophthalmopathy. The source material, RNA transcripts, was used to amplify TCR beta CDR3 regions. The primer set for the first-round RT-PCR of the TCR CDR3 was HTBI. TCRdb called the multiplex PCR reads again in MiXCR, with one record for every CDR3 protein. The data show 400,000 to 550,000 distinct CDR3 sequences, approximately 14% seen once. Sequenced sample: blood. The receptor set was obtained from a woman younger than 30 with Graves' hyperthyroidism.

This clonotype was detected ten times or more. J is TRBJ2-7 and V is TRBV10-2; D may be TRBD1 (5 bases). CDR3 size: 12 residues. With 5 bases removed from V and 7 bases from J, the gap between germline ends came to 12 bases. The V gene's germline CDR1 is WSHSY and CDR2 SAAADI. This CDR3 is CASSPDSGEQYV. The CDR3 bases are TGCGCCAGCAGTCCCGATTCAGGGGAGCAGTACGTC.

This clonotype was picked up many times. The CDR3 reads CASSHGQGTDTQYF. DNA for the CDR3: TGTGCCAGCAGCCATGGACAGGGCACAGATACGCAGTATTTT. The chain employs TRBV27 and TRBJ2-3; 7 nucleotides align to TRBD1. Per germline, CDR1 MNHEY and CDR2 SMNVEV (reference sequence). The V segment lost 6 bases and the J segment 1 base; nucleotides outside the gene matches: 4. This CDR3 region has 14 residues.

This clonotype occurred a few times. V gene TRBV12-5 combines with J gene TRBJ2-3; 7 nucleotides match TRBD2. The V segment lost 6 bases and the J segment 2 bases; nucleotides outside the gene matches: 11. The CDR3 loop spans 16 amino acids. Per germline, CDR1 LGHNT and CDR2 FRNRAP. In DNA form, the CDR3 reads TGTGCTAGTGGCCCACCGGAGGCGGGAGCCACAGATACGCAGTATTTT. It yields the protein CASGPPEAGATDTQYF.

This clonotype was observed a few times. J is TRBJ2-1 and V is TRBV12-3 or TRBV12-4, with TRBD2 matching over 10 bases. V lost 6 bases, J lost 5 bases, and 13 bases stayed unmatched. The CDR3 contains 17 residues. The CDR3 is CASSSGTSAGRDNEQFF. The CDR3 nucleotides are TGTGCCAGCAGCTCCGGGACTAGCGCCGGCCGGGACAATGAGCAGTTCTTC.

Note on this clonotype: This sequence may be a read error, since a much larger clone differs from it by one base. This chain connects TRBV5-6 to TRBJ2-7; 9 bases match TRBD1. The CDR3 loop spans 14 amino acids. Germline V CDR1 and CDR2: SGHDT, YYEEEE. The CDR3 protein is CASSSPGQGYEQHF. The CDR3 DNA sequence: TGTGCCAGCAGCTCCCCGGGACAGGGCTACGAGCAGCACTTC.

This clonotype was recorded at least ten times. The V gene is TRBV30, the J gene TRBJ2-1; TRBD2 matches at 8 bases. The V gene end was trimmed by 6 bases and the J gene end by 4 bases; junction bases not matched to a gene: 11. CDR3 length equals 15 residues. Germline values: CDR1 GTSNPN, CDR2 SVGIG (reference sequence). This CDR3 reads CACPRGSGGYNEQFF. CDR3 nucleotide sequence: TGTGCCTGTCCCCGCGGATCGGGAGGGTACAATGAGCAGTTCTTC.

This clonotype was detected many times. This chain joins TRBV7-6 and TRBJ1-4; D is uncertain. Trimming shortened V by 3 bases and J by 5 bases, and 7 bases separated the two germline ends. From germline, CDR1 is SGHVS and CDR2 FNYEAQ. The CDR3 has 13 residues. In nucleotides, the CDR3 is TGTGCCAGCAGCTTCCAGGTGAATGAAAAACTGTTTTTT. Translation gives CASSFQVNEKLFF.

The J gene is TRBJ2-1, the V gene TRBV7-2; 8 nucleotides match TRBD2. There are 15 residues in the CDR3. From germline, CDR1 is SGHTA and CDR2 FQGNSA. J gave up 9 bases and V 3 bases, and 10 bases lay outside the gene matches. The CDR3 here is CASSFYREGPPEQFF. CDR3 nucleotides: TGTGCCAGCAGCTTTTACCGGGAGGGCCCACCTGAGCAGTTCTTC.

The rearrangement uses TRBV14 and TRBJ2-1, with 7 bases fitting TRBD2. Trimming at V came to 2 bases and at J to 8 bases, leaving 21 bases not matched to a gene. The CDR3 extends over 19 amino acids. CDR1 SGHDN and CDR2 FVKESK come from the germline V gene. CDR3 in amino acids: CASSQTSEQRDRAKDEQFF. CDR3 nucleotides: TGTGCCAGCAGCCAAACGTCCGAGCAGCGGGATAGGGCTAAGGATGAGCAGTTCTTC. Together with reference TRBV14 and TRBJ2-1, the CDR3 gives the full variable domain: EAGVTQFPSHSVIEKGQTVTLRCDPISGHDNLYWYRRVMGKEIKFLLHFVKESKQDESGMPNNRFLAERTGGTYSTLKVQPAELEDSGVYFCASSQTSEQRDRAKDEQFFGPGTRLTVL.

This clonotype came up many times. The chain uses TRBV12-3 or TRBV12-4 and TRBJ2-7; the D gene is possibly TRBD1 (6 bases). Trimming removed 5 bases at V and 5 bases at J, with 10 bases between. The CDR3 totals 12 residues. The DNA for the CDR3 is TGTGCCAGCAGTCACAGGGCCCACGAGCAGTACTTC. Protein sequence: CASSHRAHEQYF.

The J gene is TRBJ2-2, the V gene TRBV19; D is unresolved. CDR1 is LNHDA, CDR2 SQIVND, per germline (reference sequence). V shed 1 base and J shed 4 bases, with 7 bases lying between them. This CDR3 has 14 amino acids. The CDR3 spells CASSIGSSTGELFF. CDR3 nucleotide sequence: TGTGCCAGTAGTATAGGTAGTTCCACCGGGGAGCTGTTTTTT.

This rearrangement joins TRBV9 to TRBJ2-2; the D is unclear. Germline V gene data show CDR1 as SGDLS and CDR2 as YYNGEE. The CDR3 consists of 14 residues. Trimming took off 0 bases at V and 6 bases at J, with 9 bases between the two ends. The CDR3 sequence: CASSVDPGPGELFF. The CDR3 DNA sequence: TGTGCCAGCAGCGTAGACCCGGGCCCCGGGGAGCTGTTTTTT.

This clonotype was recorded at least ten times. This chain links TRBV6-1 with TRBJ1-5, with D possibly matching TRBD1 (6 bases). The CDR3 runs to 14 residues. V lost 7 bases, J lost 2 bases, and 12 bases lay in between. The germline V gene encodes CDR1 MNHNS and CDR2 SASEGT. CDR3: CASTPPGGNQPQHF. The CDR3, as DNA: TGTGCCAGCACCCCTCCAGGGGGCAATCAGCCCCAGCATTTT.

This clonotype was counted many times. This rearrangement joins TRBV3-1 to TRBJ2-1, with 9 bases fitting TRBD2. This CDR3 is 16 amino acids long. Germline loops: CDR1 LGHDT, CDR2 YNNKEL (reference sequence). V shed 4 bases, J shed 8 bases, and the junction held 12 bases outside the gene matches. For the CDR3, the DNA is TGTGCCAGCAGCCTACCGGGACTAGCAGTAGGCGATGAGCAGTTCTTC. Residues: CASSLPGLAVGDEQFF.

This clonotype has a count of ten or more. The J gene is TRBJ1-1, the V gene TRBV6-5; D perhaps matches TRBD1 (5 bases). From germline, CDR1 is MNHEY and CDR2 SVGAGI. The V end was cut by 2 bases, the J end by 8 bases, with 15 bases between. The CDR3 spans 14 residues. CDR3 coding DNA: TGTGCCAGCAGTTACGGGGCGAGTCCAGCCGAAGCTTTCTTT. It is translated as CASSYGASPAEAFF.

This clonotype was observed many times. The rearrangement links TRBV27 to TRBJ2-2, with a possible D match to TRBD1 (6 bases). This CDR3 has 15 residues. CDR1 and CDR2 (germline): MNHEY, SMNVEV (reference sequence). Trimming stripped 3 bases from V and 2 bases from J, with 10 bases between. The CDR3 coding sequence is TGTGCCAGCAGTTTCTCGACAGGAAACACCGGGGAGCTGTTTTTT. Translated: CASSFSTGNTGELFF.

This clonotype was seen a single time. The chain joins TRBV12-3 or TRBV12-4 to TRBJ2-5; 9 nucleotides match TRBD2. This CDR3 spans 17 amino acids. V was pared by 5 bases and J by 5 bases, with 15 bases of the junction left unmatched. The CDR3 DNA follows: TGTGCCAGCAGTGCCGGGACTAGCTCTGTTTTGGGGGAGACCCAGTACTTC. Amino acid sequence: CASSAGTSSVLGETQYF.

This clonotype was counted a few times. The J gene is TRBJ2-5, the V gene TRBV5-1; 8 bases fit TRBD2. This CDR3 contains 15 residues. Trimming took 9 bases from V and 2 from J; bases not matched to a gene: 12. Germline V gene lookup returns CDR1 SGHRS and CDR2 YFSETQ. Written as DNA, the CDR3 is TGCGCCACCGCCCCAACGGGGGGGTTACAAGAGACCCAGTACTTC. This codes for CATAPTGGLQETQYF.

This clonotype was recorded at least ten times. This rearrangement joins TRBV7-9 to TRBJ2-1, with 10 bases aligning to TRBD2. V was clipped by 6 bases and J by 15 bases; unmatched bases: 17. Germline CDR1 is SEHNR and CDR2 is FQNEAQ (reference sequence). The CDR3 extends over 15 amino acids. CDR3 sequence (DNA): TGTGCCAGCAGACCGACGGGACTAGCGAGTCGGGTTCGGTTCTTC. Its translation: CASRPTGLASRVRFF.

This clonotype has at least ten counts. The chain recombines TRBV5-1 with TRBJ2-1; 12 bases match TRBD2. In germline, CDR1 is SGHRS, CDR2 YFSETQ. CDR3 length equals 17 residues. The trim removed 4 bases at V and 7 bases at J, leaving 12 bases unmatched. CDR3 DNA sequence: TGCGCCAGCAGCCTCCAATCGACTAGCGGGAGACGAAATGAGCAGTTCTTC. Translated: CASSLQSTSGRRNEQFF.

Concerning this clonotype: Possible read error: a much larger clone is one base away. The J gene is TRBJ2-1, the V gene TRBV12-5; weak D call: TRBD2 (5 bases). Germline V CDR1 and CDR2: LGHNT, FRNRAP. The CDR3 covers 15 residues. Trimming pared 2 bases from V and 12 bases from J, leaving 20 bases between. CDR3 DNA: TGTGCTAGTGGTTTGAAGGGAATAGCGACTTGGGGGCAGTTCTTC. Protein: CASGLKGIATWGQFF.

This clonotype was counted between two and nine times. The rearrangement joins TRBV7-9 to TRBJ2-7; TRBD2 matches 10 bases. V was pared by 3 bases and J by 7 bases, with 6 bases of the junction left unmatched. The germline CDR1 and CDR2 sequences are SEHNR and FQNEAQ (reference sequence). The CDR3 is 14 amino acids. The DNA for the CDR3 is TGTGCCAGCAGCTTGCTAGCGGGAGATGGGGAGCAGTACGTC. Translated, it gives CASSLLAGDGEQYV.

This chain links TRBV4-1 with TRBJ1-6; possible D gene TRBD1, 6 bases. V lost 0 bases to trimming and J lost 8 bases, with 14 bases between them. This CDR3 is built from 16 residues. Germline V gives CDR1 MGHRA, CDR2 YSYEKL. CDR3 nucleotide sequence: TGCGCCAGCAGCCAAGATTCCTACAGGGCGGATTCACCCCTCCACTTT. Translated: CASSQDSYRADSPLHF.

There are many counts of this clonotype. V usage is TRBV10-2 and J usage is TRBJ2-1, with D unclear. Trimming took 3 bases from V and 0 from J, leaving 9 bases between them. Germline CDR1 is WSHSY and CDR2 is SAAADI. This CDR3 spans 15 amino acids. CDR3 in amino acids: CASSDQASSYNEQFF. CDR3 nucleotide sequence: TGCGCCAGCAGTGATCAGGCAAGCTCCTACAATGAGCAGTTCTTC.

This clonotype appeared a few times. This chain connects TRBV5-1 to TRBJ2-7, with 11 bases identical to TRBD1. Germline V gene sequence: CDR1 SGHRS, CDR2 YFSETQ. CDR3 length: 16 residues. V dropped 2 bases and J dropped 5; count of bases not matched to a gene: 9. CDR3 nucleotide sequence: TGCGCCAGCAGCTTTTATCAGGACAGGGGGCGTCACGAGCAGTACTTC. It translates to CASSFYQDRGRHEQYF.

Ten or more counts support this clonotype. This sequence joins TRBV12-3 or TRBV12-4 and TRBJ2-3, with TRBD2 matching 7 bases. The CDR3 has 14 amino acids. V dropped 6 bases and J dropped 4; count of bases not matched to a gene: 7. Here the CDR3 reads CASSPGREADTQYF. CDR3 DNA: TGTGCCAGCAGCCCTGGGAGGGAGGCAGATACGCAGTATTTT.

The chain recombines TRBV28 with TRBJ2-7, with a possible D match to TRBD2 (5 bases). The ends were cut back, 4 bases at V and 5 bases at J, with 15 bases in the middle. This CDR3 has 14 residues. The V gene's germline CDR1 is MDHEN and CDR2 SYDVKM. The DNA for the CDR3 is TGTGCCAGCAGTTCTACATGGGAGTGGAACGAGCAGTACTTC. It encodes CASSSTWEWNEQYF.

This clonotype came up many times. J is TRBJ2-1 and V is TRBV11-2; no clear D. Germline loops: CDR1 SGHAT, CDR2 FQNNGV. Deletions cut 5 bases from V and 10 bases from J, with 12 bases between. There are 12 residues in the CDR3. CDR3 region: CASSPGRLEQFF. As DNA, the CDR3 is TGTGCCAGCAGCCCCGGACGGTTAGAGCAGTTCTTC.

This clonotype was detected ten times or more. The CDR3 here is CASSVGTSGIYTDTQYF. DNA of the CDR3: TGCGCCAGCAGCGTTGGGACTAGCGGGATCTACACAGATACGCAGTATTTT. The chain recombines TRBV5-1 with TRBJ2-3, with 13 bases that match TRBD2. V lost 4 bases to trimming and J lost 2 bases; unmatched junction nucleotides: 7. Germline CDR1 and CDR2: SGHRS and YFSETQ. The CDR3 runs to 17 residues.

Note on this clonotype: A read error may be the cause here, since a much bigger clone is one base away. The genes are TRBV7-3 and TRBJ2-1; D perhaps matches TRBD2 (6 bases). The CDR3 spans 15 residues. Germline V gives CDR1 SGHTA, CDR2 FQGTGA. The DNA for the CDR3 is TGTGCCAGCACCCCCCTCGGGGGAGCCTACAATGAGCGGTTCTTC. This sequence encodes CASTPLGGAYNERFF. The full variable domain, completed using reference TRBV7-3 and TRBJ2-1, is GAGVSQTPSNKVTEKGKYVELRCDPISGHTALYWYRQSLGQGPEFLIYFQGTGAADDSGLPNDRFFAVRPEGSVSTLKIQRTERGDSAVYLCASTPLGGAYNERFFGPGTRLTVL.

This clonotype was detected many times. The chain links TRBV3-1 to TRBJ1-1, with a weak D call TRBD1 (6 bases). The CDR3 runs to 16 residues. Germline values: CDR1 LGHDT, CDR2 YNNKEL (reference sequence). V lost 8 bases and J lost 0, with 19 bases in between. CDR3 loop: CASSYPGHGMNTEAFF. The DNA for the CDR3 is TGTGCCAGCTCATACCCGGGACACGGGATGAACACTGAAGCTTTCTTT.